The 22 T cell receptor beta chains presented below share a single source sample, sequenced in a study of human T cells and chemical hapten exposure. TCRdb independently ran MiXCR on the RACE reads; one entry per CDR3 protein. This table has under 300,000 distinct CDR3 sequences, approximately 7.5% appearing once. The time point: pre-sensitization, week 0. The sample's treatment: therapeutic diphenylcyclopropenone sensitization with weekly scalp DPC. Material: whole blood, obtained in connection with sensitization to the hapten diphenylcyclopropenone (DPC). The receptors derive from a man between 18 and 35 years old with alopecia areata. Some clones in this sample may be carry-over from other donors' samples.

This clonotype was picked up a small number of times. The chain employs TRBV7-2 and TRBJ1-1; TRBD1 aligns across 7 bases. CDR1 and CDR2 (germline): SGHTA, FQGNSA. The CDR3 totals 18 residues. V trimming: 2 bases; J trimming: 3 bases; junction bases outside the gene matches: 15. The CDR3 reads CASSLTGQYMNGDTEAFF. In DNA, the CDR3 is TGTGCCAGCAGCTTAACGGGACAGTATATGAATGGCGACACTGAAGCTTTCTTT.

This clonotype was counted ten times or more. This chain joins TRBV29-1 and TRBJ1-5; D gene ambiguous. V was pared by 4 bases and J by 5 bases, with 12 bases between. The CDR3 sequence is 13 residues long. The germline V gene encodes CDR1 SQVTM and CDR2 ANQGSEA. CDR3 nucleotide sequence: TGCAGCGTTGTTCCAGGTCGCGATCAGCCCCAGCATTTT. It encodes CSVVPGRDQPQHF.

The chain has TRBV4-3 and TRBJ2-5; D is possibly TRBD2 (6 bases). V lost 0 bases and J 4 bases, leaving 15 bases between the germline ends. CDR1 LGHNA and CDR2 YSLEER come from the germline V gene. The CDR3 runs to 16 residues. The CDR3 here is CASSQEAGLEGETQYF. The CDR3 bases are TGCGCCAGCAGCCAAGAAGCGGGCCTAGAGGGAGAGACCCAGTACTTC.

This clonotype was detected a few times. This chain joins TRBV27 and TRBJ1-5; the match to TRBD1 covers 10 bases. The CDR3 has 16 amino acids. Looked up from germline, CDR1 is MNHEY and CDR2 is SMNVEV (reference sequence). The ends lost 0 bases at V and 6 bases at J; junction bases unmatched: 5. The CDR3 DNA is TGTGCCAGCAGTTTATCGGGGACAGGGGACGGTCAGCCCCAGCATTTT. It yields the protein CASSLSGTGDGQPQHF.

This clonotype was observed at least ten times. This chain joins TRBV29-1 and TRBJ2-2; D is undetermined. CDR3 size: 13 residues. V was trimmed by 5 bases and J by 0 bases, leaving 7 bases between them. From germline, CDR1 is SQVTM and CDR2 ANQGSEA. For the CDR3, the DNA is TGCAGCGTTCTCCGCTCGAACACCGGGGAGCTGTTTTTT. Translation: CSVLRSNTGELFF.

This clonotype was seen ten or more times. This sequence joins TRBV29-1 and TRBJ1-1, with D unclear. Germline V gene data show CDR1 as SQVTM and CDR2 as ANQGSEA. The CDR3 totals 12 residues. V shed 5 bases and J shed 2 bases, with 9 bases lying between them. CDR3 sequence reads: CSVQLLNTEAFF. The CDR3 region has the DNA TGCAGCGTTCAACTACTTAACACTGAAGCTTTCTTT.

The chain links TRBV7-9 to TRBJ2-3; D unclear. Between the trimmed V and J ends, which lost 1 base and 0 bases, there was a span of 5 bases. CDR3 size: 14 residues. The germline V gene has CDR1 SEHNR and CDR2 FQNEAQ (reference sequence). CDR3 DNA: TGTGCCAGCAGCTTAGGCAGGAGCACAGATACGCAGTATTTT. It is translated as CASSLGRSTDTQYF.

This clonotype was detected many times. This chain links TRBV20-1 with TRBJ1-5; TRBD1 agrees at 7 bases. The V segment lost 6 bases and the J segment 0 bases; nucleotides outside the gene matches: 8. Germline V gene lookup returns CDR1 DFQATT and CDR2 SNEGSKA (reference sequence). The CDR3 sequence is 15 residues long. This CDR3 is CSARSGGDSNQPQHF. Here the CDR3 DNA reads TGCAGTGCCCGGTCAGGGGGAGATAGCAATCAGCCCCAGCATTTT.

V and J are TRBV12-3 or TRBV12-4 and TRBJ1-6, with a weak D call TRBD1 (5 bases). The CDR3 has 16 amino acids. V was clipped by 5 bases and J by 12 bases, with 23 bases between them. CDR3 region: CASSGGTGTAFIPLHF. The CDR3 coding sequence is TGTGCCAGCAGTGGGGGGACCGGGACGGCCTTTATACCCCTCCACTTT.

This clonotype was observed a few times. V and J are TRBV5-1 and TRBJ2-5; D ambiguous. The CDR3 spans 13 residues. Trimming took 3 bases from V and 5 from J, leaving 11 bases between them. Germline loops: CDR1 SGHRS, CDR2 YFSETQ. The CDR3 reads CASSSRHRETQYF. The CDR3 DNA reads as TGCGCCAGCAGCTCCCGACACCGGGAGACCCAGTACTTC. Complete variable domain (other parts from reference TRBV5-1 and TRBJ2-5): KAGVTQTPRYLIKTRGQQVTLSCSPISGHRSVSWYQQTPGQGLQFLFEYFSETQRNKGNFPGRFSGRQFSNSRSEMNVSTLELGDSALYLCASSSRHRETQYFGPGTRLLVL.

This clonotype showed up many times. The rearrangement uses TRBV7-9 and TRBJ1-4; tentative D call: TRBD1 (5 bases). The CDR3 sequence is 16 residues long. The V end was cut by 5 bases, the J end by 4 bases, with 17 bases between. CDR1 is SEHNR, CDR2 FQNEAQ, per germline (reference sequence). The CDR3 bases are TGTGCCAGCAGCACGCAATGGTTGGGGCTTAATGAAAAACTGTTTTTT. Translating gives CASSTQWLGLNEKLFF.

This clonotype showed up many times. The chain uses TRBV29-1 and TRBJ1-2; 9 nucleotides agree with TRBD1. Trimming at V came to 6 bases and at J to 4 bases, leaving 6 bases not matched to a gene. Germline V gives CDR1 SQVTM, CDR2 ANQGSEA. The CDR3 is made up of 13 amino acids. The DNA of the CDR3 is TGCAGCGTCGGACAGGGGTCGCCCTATGGCTACACCTTC. This translates into CSVGQGSPYGYTF.

This clonotype was observed a handful of times. The chain employs TRBV6-5 and TRBJ2-5; 10 nucleotides align to TRBD1. The CDR3 covers 15 residues. The trim removed 5 bases at V and 5 bases at J, leaving 8 bases unmatched. From germline, CDR1 is MNHEY and CDR2 SVGAGI. The CDR3 DNA follows: TGTGCCAGCAGTAGACAGGGGGCTGTTGTTGAGACCCAGTACTTC. Amino acid sequence: CASSRQGAVVETQYF.

This clonotype was seen a few times. The V call is TRBV7-2, the J call TRBJ2-4; TRBD1 might be the D (6 bases). The length of the CDR3 is 14 residues. Trimming left V 4 bases short and J 2 bases short, with 9 bases between. The germline gives CDR1 SGHTA, CDR2 FQGNSA. Here the CDR3 reads CASSWGPSKNIQYF. The DNA for the CDR3 is TGTGCCAGCAGCTGGGGGCCCTCCAAAAACATTCAGTACTTC.

About this clonotype: This may be a read error: a much more frequent sequence differs by one nucleotide. The chain has TRBV11-2 and TRBJ1-5; weak D call: TRBD1 (6 bases). CDR3 length: 15 residues. CDR1 SGHAT and CDR2 FQNNGV come from the germline V gene. V lost 0 bases, J lost 2 bases, and 8 bases lay in between. CDR3 DNA sequence: TGTGCCAGCAGCTTAGACGCAGGGGGCAATCAGCCCCAGCATTTT. Its protein product is CASSLDAGGNQPQHF. Variable domain in full (rest from reference TRBV11-2 and TRBJ1-5): EAGVAQSPRYKIIEKRQSVAFWCNPISGHATLYWYQQILGQGPKLLIQFQNNGVVDDSQLPKDRFSAERLKGVDSTLKIQPAKLEDSAVYLCASSLDAGGNQPQHFGDGTRLSIL.

On this clonotype: A much larger clone lies a single base off, so this may be a read error. Without the conserved terminal phenylalanine or tryptophan, this CDR3 likely stems from a read error. The chain uses TRBV6-2 or TRBV6-3 and TRBJ2-3, with D uncertain. The germline V and J ends were trimmed by 4 bases and 2 bases, with 4 bases remaining between them. CDR3 length: 12 amino acids. The germline V gene has CDR1 MNHEY and CDR2 SVGEGT. The CDR3 is CASSLTTDTQYY. The DNA of the CDR3 is TGTGCCAGCAGTTTGACCACAGATACGCAGTATTAT.

This rearrangement joins TRBV2 to TRBJ2-3, with 9 bases that match TRBD1. The length of the CDR3 is 15 residues. CDR1 is SNHLY, CDR2 FYNNEI, per germline. V trimming: 5 bases; J trimming: 8 bases; junction bases outside the gene matches: 11. The CDR3 spells CASSNMDRGAATQYF. CDR3 nucleotides: TGTGCCAGCAGTAATATGGACAGGGGAGCGGCTACGCAGTATTTT.

This rearrangement joins TRBV10-3 to TRBJ2-5; D possibly corresponds to TRBD1 (5 bases). Germline V gene lookup returns CDR1 ENHRY and CDR2 SYGVKD. The CDR3 totals 11 residues. Between the trimmed V and J ends, which lost 8 bases and 2 bases, there was a span of 6 bases. The CDR3 DNA is TGTGCCATCGGACAACAAGAGACCCAGTACTTC. It yields the protein CAIGQQETQYF.

The chain links TRBV12-3 or TRBV12-4 to TRBJ1-1; 7 bases agree with TRBD1. Trimming at V came to 3 bases and at J to 10 bases, leaving 8 bases not matched to a gene. This CDR3 is built from 13 residues. CDR3 bases: TGTGCCAGCAGTTTGGCCCCGACAGGGCCAGCTTTCTTT. Protein: CASSLAPTGPAFF.

In the case of this clonotype: A single base separates this from a much larger clone, so it may be a read error. The V gene is TRBV29-1, the J gene TRBJ1-1; unclear D gene. Germline V lookup: CDR1 SQVTM, CDR2 ANQGSEA. CDR3 length equals 8 residues. The DNA for the CDR3 is TGCAGCGTTCCTGAATCTTTCTTT. This codes for CSVPESFF.

The rearrangement links TRBV9 to TRBJ2-1, with TRBD2 matching 7 bases. Trimming took 1 base from V and 3 from J; bases not matched to a gene: 4. Germline V CDR1 and CDR2: SGDLS, YYNGEE. The CDR3 has 15 residues. This CDR3 reads CASSVSSGDYNEQFF. DNA for the CDR3: TGTGCCAGCAGCGTATCTAGCGGCGACTACAATGAGCAGTTCTTC.

This sequence joins TRBV10-3 and TRBJ2-1, with D unresolved. From germline, CDR1 is ENHRY and CDR2 SYGVKD. CDR3 length equals 14 residues. Deletions cut 6 bases from V and 4 bases from J, with 13 bases between. Here the CDR3 DNA reads TGTGCCATCAGAGACCGAAACAGTTACAATGAGCAGTTCTTC. Translated, it gives CAIRDRNSYNEQFF.